The 17 T cell receptor beta chains given below trace back to one sample, sequenced in a study of cytomegalovirus exposure and HLA in healthy donors. Sequencing used immunoSEQ multiplex PCR; TCRdb keeps in-frame clones, though not all of them. Of about 110,000 clones in the sample, 89% were seen once. The sample was PBMCs. These receptors all stem from a woman aged 18-29 years in good health and CMV-seronegative.

The gene calls are TRBV28 and TRBJ1-2; D is perhaps TRBD1 (6 bases). The CDR3 contains 15 residues. The germline CDR1 and CDR2 sequences are MDHEN and SYDVKM. Trimming removed 0 bases at V and 6 bases at J, with 14 bases between. For the CDR3, the DNA is TGTGCCAGCAGTTTATGGGACAGAACTACCCATGGCTACACCTTC. Its protein is CASSLWDRTTHGYTF.

The chain is built from TRBV27 and TRBJ2-2; 12 nucleotides line up with TRBD2. The V gene's germline CDR1 is MNHEY and CDR2 SMNVEV (reference sequence). The CDR3 spans 17 residues. V dropped 5 bases and J dropped 7; count of bases not matched to a gene: 11. The CDR3 here is CASSLRLAGVAVGELFF. The CDR3 region has the DNA TGTGCCAGCAGTCTGAGACTAGCGGGGGTGGCGGTCGGGGAGCTGTTTTTT.

This sequence joins TRBV14 and TRBJ2-7, with 10 nucleotides matching TRBD1. V was clipped by 2 bases and J by 6 bases; unmatched bases: 4. CDR1 and CDR2 from the germline V gene are SGHDN and FVKESK. The CDR3 consists of 14 residues. CDR3 protein: CASSQRTGGREQYF. CDR3 coding DNA: TGTGCCAGCAGCCAACGGACAGGGGGACGCGAGCAGTACTTC.

The genes are TRBV6-1 and TRBJ2-7, with 9 bases lining up with TRBD1. The CDR3 spans 13 residues. V lost 7 bases, J lost 7 bases, and 8 bases stayed unmatched. Germline V gives CDR1 MNHNS, CDR2 SASEGT. CDR3 coding DNA: TGTGCCAGCACCAGGGACAGGGCGTGGGAGCAGTACTTC. Amino acids: CASTRDRAWEQYF.

This rearrangement joins TRBV7-9 to TRBJ2-7, with TRBD2 as a possible D gene (6 bases). Germline loops: CDR1 SEHNR, CDR2 FQNEAQ (reference sequence). This CDR3 region has 14 residues. Trimming took off 5 bases at V and 5 bases at J, with 16 bases between the two ends. The CDR3, as DNA: TGTGCCAGCAGCGCAAGCTCGGGAGTCGACGAGCAGTACTTC. This gives the protein CASSASSGVDEQYF.

The chain combines TRBV18 with TRBJ2-3; 7 bases align to TRBD1. The CDR3 covers 13 residues. Trimming cost V 5 bases and J 9 bases; bases outside gene matches: 8. CDR1 is KGHSH, CDR2 LQKENI, per germline. The CDR3 coding sequence is TGTGCCAGCTCAGGAGTGGGACAGCGGACGCAGTATTTT. Protein product: CASSGVGQRTQYF.

This chain links TRBV28 with TRBJ1-3; possible D gene TRBD1, 6 bases. Germline CDR1 and CDR2: MDHEN and SYDVKM. V dropped 4 bases and J dropped 1 base, with 11 bases sitting between them. The CDR3 contains 15 residues. CDR3 residues: CASSSTGTSGNTIYF. In DNA, the CDR3 is TGTGCCAGCAGTTCAACCGGGACATCTGGAAACACCATATATTTT.

The gene calls are TRBV4-1 and TRBJ2-2; 9 bases are a match to TRBD1. Germline V gene sequence: CDR1 MGHRA, CDR2 YSYEKL. The J segment lost 5 bases and the V segment lost 5 bases, leaving 6 bases of the junction unmatched. The CDR3 sequence is 15 residues long. CDR3 nucleotides: TGCGCCAGCAGCGACAGGGGGAAAAAAACCGGGGAGCTGTTTTTT. Its translation: CASSDRGKKTGELFF.

The V and J genes are TRBV21-1 and TRBJ2-2; the table gives TRBD2 as D, unverified against the DNA. TRBV21-1 is labeled a pseudogene. The CDR3 is made up of 12 amino acids. This CDR3 reads CATGANTGELFF. CDR3 DNA: TGTGCCACCGGGGCGAACACCGGGGAGCTGTTTTTT.

The chain has TRBV10-1 and TRBJ1-5; 9 nucleotides line up with TRBD1. The J segment lost 9 bases and the V segment lost 6 bases, leaving 12 bases of the junction unmatched. The CDR3 is made up of 15 amino acids. Germline CDR1 WNHNN, CDR2 SYGVQD (reference sequence). The CDR3 DNA reads as TGCGCCAGCAGGGGGACAGGGTCAGGGGTGGGGCCCCAGCATTTT. It translates to CASRGTGSGVGPQHF.

The chain recombines TRBV5-6 with TRBJ2-7; TRBD1 matches at 8 bases. Losses at the gene ends were 4 bases for V and 3 bases for J; bases not matched to a gene: 3. In germline, CDR1 is SGHDT, CDR2 YYEEEE. The CDR3 has 13 amino acids. The CDR3 DNA sequence: TGTGCCAGCAGCCCGGACAGGGTCTACGAGCAGTACTTC. Translated: CASSPDRVYEQYF.

The chain recombines TRBV29-1 with TRBJ1-2; 7 nucleotides align to TRBD1. This CDR3 comprises 12 residues. With V trimmed by 7 bases and J by 1 base, 3 bases remained unmatched. CDR1 is SQVTM, CDR2 ANQGSEA, per germline. This CDR3 reads CSGRDSNYGYTF. The CDR3 DNA reads as TGCAGCGGGCGGGACAGTAACTATGGCTACACCTTC. Complete variable domain (other parts from reference TRBV29-1 and TRBJ1-2): SAVISQKPSRDICQRGTSLTIQCQVDSQVTMMFWYRQQPGQSLTLIATANQGSEATYESGFVIDKFPISRPNLTFSTLTVSNMSPEDSSIYLCSGRDSNYGYTFGSGTRLTVV.

This clone was detected only once. The J gene is TRBJ2-7, the V gene TRBV4-2; D gene uncertain. The CDR3 has 15 amino acids. Germline CDR1 reads LGHNA; CDR2 reads YNFKEQ. V was cut by 0 bases and J by 3 bases, with 12 bases left in between. CDR3 DNA sequence: TGTGCCAGCAGCCAAGATTCTAGTGGCTTCTACGAGCAGTACTTC. Its translation is CASSQDSSGFYEQYF.

This chain uses TRBV13 with TRBJ2-1, with 11 bases that match TRBD2. CDR3 length: 16 residues. Germline CDR1 PRHDT, CDR2 FYEKMQ (reference sequence). The V gene end was trimmed by 4 bases and the J gene end by 7 bases; junction bases not matched to a gene: 9. CDR3 DNA sequence: TGTGCCAGCAGCTCAGTGACTAGCGGGGTTGGTAATGAGCAGTTCTTC. Translated: CASSSVTSGVGNEQFF.

This chain uses TRBV6-1 with TRBJ1-2; no clear D. CDR3 length: 14 amino acids. The V end lost 11 bases, the J end lost 0 bases, and 16 bases lay between the germline ends. The germline V gene encodes CDR1 MNHNS and CDR2 SASEGT. The CDR3 coding sequence is TGTGCCCGTGCTACTTCCCTAGCTAACTATGGCTACACCTTC. Amino acids: CARATSLANYGYTF.

This chain connects TRBV7-9 to TRBJ1-2; D is unclear. This CDR3 is 13 amino acids long. The V end lost 5 bases, the J end lost 8 bases, and 15 bases lay between the germline ends. Germline CDR1 SEHNR, CDR2 FQNEAQ (reference sequence). The CDR3 bases are TGTGCCAGCAGCCATGAGACCACGGGGGGCTACACCTTC. This sequence encodes CASSHETTGGYTF.

The chain is built from TRBV9 and TRBJ1-2, with 8 bases fitting TRBD1. CDR3 length: 16 amino acids. J lost 2 bases, V lost 0 bases, and 6 bases had no gene match. Germline-derived CDR1 and CDR2 are SGDLS and YYNGEE. The CDR3 DNA sequence: TGTGCCAGCAGCGTAGTTGTCGGACAGGGCAACTATGGCTACACCTTC. It specifies CASSVVVGQGNYGYTF.